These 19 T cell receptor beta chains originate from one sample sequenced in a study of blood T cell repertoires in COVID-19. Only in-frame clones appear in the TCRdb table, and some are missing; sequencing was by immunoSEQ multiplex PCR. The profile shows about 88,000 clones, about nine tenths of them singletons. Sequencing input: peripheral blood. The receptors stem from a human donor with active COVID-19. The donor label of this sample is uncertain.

The CDR3 nucleotides read TGTGCCAGCAGCTTGGGGTTAGGCCTATTAGGGGATGGCTACACCTTC. Protein sequence: CASSLGLGLLGDGYTF. The chain combines TRBV7-6 with TRBJ1-2; D might be TRBD1 (5 bases). V dropped 3 bases and J dropped 6 bases, with 20 bases sitting between them. This CDR3 has 16 residues. Germline values: CDR1 SGHVS, CDR2 FNYEAQ.

Here the CDR3 reads CASSLRGNEQFF. As DNA, the CDR3 is TGTGCCAGCAGCCTCCGGGGCAATGAGCAGTTCTTC. V and J are TRBV3-1 (or the pseudogene TRBV3-2) and TRBJ2-1, with a tentative D call TRBD2 (5 bases). Deletions cut 4 bases from V and 6 bases from J, with 7 bases between. The CDR3 runs 12 residues. In germline, CDR1 is LGHDT, CDR2 YNNKEL (reference sequence).

The CDR3 protein is CASSLVRGPYNEQFF. DNA of the CDR3: TGTGCCAGCAGCTTGGTAAGGGGCCCCTACAATGAGCAGTTCTTC. The chain links TRBV5-6 to TRBJ2-1; perhaps TRBD1 as D (5 bases). CDR1 and CDR2 from the germline V gene are SGHDT and YYEEEE. CDR3 size: 15 residues. V was clipped by 0 bases and J by 2 bases, with 9 bases between them.

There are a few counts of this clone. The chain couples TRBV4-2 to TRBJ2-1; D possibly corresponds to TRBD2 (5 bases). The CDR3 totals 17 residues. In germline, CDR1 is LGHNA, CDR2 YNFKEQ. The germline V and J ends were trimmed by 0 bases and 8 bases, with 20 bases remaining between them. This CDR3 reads CASSQEGRLAGPDEQFF. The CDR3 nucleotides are TGTGCCAGCAGCCAAGAGGGTCGCCTAGCCGGACCCGATGAGCAGTTCTTC.

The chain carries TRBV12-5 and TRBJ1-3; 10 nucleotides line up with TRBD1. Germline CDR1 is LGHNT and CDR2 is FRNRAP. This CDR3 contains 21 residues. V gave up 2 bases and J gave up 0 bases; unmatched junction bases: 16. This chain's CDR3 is CASGLPRDRGLNFPSGNTIYF. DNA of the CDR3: TGTGCTAGTGGTTTGCCGCGAGACAGGGGGCTCAATTTTCCCTCTGGAAACACCATATATTTT. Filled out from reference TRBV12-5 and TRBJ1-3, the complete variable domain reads DARVTQTPRHKVTEMGQEVTMRCQPILGHNTVFWYRQTMMQGLELLAYFRNRAPLDDSGMPKDRFSAEMPDATLATLKIQPSEPRDSAVYFCASGLPRDRGLNFPSGNTIYFGEGSWLTVV.

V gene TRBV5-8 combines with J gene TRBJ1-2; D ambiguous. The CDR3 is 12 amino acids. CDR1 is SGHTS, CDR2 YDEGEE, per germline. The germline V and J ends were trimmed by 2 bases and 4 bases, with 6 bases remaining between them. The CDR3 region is CASSFGSYGYTF. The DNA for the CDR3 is TGTGCCAGCAGCTTCGGTAGCTATGGCTACACCTTC.

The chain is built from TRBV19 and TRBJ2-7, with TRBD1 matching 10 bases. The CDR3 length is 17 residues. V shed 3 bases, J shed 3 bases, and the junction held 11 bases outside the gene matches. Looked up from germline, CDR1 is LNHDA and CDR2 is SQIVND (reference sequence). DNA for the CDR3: TGTGCCAGTAGTATGGGGGGACAGGGGAAGCCTTACTACGAGCAGTACTTC. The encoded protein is CASSMGGQGKPYYEQYF.

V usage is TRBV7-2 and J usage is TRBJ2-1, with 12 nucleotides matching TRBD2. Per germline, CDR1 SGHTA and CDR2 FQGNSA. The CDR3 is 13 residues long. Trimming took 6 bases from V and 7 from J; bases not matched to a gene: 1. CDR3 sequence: CASRLAGGNEQFF. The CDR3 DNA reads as TGTGCCAGCAGGCTAGCGGGGGGGAATGAGCAGTTCTTC. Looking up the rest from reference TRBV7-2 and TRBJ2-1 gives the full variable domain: GAGVSQSPSNKVTEKGKDVELRCDPISGHTALYWYRQSLGQGLEFLIYFQGNSAPDKSGLPSDRFSAERTGGSVSTLTIQRTQQEDSAVYLCASRLAGGNEQFFGPGTRLTVL.

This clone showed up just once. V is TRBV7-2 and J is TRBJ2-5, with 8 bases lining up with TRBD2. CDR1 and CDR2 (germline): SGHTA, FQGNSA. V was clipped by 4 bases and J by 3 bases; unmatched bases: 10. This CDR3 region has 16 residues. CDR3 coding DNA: TGTGCCAGCAGCTCCGGGGGGGGTAGCGGGAAAGAGACCCAGTACTTC. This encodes CASSSGGGSGKETQYF.

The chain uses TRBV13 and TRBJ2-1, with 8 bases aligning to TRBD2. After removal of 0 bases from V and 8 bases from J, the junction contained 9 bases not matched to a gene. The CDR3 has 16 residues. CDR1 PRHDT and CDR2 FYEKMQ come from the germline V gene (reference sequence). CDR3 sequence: CASSLGSSGGGYEQFF. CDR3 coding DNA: TGTGCCAGCAGCTTAGGCAGCAGCGGGGGTGGGTATGAGCAGTTCTTC. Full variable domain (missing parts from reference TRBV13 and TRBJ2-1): AAGVIQSPRHLIKEKRETATLKCYPIPRHDTVYWYQQGPGQDPQFLISFYEKMQSDKGSIPDRFSAQQFSDYHSELNMSSLELGDSALYFCASSLGSSGGGYEQFFGPGTRLTVL.

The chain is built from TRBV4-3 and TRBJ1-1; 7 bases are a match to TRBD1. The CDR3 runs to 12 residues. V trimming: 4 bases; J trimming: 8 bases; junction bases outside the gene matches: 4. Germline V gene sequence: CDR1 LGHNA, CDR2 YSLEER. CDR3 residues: CASSRAQGEAFF. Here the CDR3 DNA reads TGCGCCAGCAGCCGGGCACAGGGGGAAGCTTTCTTT.

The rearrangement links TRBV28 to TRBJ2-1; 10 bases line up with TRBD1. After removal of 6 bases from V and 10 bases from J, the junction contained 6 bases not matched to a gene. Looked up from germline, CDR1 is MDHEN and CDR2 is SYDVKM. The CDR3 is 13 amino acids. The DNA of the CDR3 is TGTGCCAGCAGGGGGGACAGGGGAGGCGAGCAGTTCTTC. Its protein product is CASRGDRGGEQFF.

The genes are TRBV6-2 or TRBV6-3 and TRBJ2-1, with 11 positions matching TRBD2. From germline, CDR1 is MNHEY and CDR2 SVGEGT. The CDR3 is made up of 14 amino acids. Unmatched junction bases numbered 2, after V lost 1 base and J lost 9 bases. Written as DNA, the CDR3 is TGTGCCAGCAGTTACTTAGCGGGGGGGATTGAGCAGTTCTTC. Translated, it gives CASSYLAGGIEQFF.

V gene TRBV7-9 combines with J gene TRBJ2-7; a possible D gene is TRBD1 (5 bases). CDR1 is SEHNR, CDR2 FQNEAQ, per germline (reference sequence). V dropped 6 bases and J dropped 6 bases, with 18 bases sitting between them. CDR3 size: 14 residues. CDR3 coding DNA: TGTGCCAGCAGGTCACAGGACGCGACCCCCGAGCAGTACTTC. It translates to CASRSQDATPEQYF.

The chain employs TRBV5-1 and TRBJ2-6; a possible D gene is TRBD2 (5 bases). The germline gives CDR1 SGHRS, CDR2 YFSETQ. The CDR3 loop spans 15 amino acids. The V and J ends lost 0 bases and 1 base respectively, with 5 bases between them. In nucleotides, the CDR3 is TGCGCCAGCAGCTTGGCGGGGTCTGGGGCCAACGTCCTGACTTTC. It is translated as CASSLAGSGANVLTF.

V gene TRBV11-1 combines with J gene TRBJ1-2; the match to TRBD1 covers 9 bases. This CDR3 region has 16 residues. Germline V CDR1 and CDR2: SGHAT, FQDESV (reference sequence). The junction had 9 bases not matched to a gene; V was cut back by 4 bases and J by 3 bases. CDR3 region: CASSSQDRGDHYGYTF. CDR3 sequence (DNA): TGTGCCAGCAGCTCCCAGGACAGGGGCGATCACTATGGCTACACCTTC.

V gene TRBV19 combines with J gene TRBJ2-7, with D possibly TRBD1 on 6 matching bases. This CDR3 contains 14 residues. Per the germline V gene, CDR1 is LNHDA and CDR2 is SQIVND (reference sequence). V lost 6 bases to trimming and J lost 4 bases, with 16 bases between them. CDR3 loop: CASSPTDRDYEQYF. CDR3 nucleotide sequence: TGTGCCAGTAGCCCAACGGACAGAGATTACGAGCAGTACTTC.

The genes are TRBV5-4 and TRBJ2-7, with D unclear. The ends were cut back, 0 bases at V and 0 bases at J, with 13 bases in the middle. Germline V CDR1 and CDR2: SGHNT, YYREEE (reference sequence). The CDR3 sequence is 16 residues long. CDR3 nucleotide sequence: TGTGCCAGCAGCTTGGGGCCCCCTCCTGTCTCCTACGAGCAGTACTTC. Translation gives CASSLGPPPVSYEQYF.

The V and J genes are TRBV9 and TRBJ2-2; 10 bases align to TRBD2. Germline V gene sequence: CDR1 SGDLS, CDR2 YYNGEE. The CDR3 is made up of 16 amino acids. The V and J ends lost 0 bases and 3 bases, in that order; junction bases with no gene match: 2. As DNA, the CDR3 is TGTGCCAGCAGCGTAGTAAGCGGGGGGGACACCGGGGAGCTGTTTTTT. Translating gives CASSVVSGGDTGELFF.